The 10 T cell receptor beta chains presented below share a single source sample, sequenced in a study of T cell responses to AZD1222 COVID-19 vaccine. The method was immunoSEQ multiplex PCR; TCRdb's version includes in-frame clones alone and lacks a portion of them. Of about 93,000 clones listed, 89% were seen once; the top ten hold approximately 3%. The sequencing used peripheral blood, collected on day 0 of MenACWY control vaccination. These receptors were obtained from an adult in good health.

The chain has TRBV6-5 and TRBJ2-7, with 12 bases that match TRBD2. The CDR3 loop spans 15 amino acids. Germline CDR1 and CDR2: MNHEY and SVGAGI. V dropped 6 bases and J dropped 7; count of bases not matched to a gene: 10. As DNA, the CDR3 is TGTGCCAGCAGCCAGACTAGCGGGGGACGGGAAGAGCAGTACTTC. It codes for CASSQTSGGREEQYF.

The chain couples TRBV19 to TRBJ1-5, with no clear D. The germline CDR1 and CDR2 sequences are LNHDA and SQIVND (reference sequence). Trimming shortened V by 10 bases and J by 7 bases, and 20 bases separated the two germline ends. CDR3 size: 14 residues. The DNA of the CDR3 is TGTGCCACCAGCCCCCAGGAGTTTGGGCAGCCCCAGCATTTT. Translation: CATSPQEFGQPQHF.

The gene calls are TRBV5-1 and TRBJ1-3; 10 positions agree with TRBD1. CDR1 is SGHRS, CDR2 YFSETQ, per germline. Trimming removed 2 bases from V and 8 bases from J; junction bases left unmatched: 1. The CDR3 totals 13 residues. The CDR3 nucleotides read TGCGCCAGCAGCTTAGGACAGGGGGACACCATATATTTT. Protein sequence: CASSLGQGDTIYF.

This clone was observed a single time. V and J are TRBV3-1 (or the pseudogene TRBV3-2) and TRBJ2-2; tentatively, D is TRBD2 (7 bases). The CDR3 covers 16 residues. V was shortened by 7 bases and J by 2 bases, with 17 bases between the two germline ends. Germline V gene sequence: CDR1 LGHDT, CDR2 YNNKEL (reference sequence). The CDR3 loop reads CASTSGGGQNTGELFF. The CDR3 region has the DNA TGTGCCAGCACATCGGGGGGCGGACAAAACACCGGGGAGCTGTTTTTT.

The gene calls are TRBV7-2 and TRBJ1-1; D not certain. Trimming shortened V by 4 bases and J by 5 bases, and 11 bases separated the two germline ends. Germline CDR1 SGHTA, CDR2 FQGNSA. The CDR3 is made up of 13 amino acids. The CDR3 loop is CASSYYLGTEAFF. The DNA of the CDR3 is TGTGCCAGCAGCTACTATTTGGGAACTGAAGCTTTCTTT.

The chain couples TRBV27 to TRBJ2-5; TRBD2 might be the D (6 bases). The V end lost 6 bases, the J end lost 2 bases, and 16 bases lay between the germline ends. CDR1 MNHEY and CDR2 SMNVEV come from the germline V gene (reference sequence). CDR3 length: 15 amino acids. The CDR3, as DNA: TGTGCCAGCAGGCTGACGGAGGGTGTACAAGAGACCCAGTACTTC. It encodes CASRLTEGVQETQYF.

The chain joins TRBV6-1 to TRBJ2-1; D is unresolved. CDR3 length equals 15 residues. Deletions cut 2 bases from V and 6 bases from J, with 14 bases between. CDR1 is MNHNS, CDR2 SASEGT, per germline. The CDR3 nucleotides read TGTGCCAGCAGTGAAAATTTGATAGCCGGCAATGAGCAGTTCTTC. This encodes CASSENLIAGNEQFF.

The V gene is TRBV5-4, the J gene TRBJ1-1; D call uncertain. The germline gives CDR1 SGHNT, CDR2 YYREEE (reference sequence). Trimming stripped 4 bases from V and 7 bases from J, with 17 bases between. This CDR3 region has 14 residues. The CDR3, as DNA: TGTGCCAGCAGCCCCCGTGCTTTGGGATTTGAAGCTTTCTTT. Translating gives CASSPRALGFEAFF.

The chain recombines TRBV19 with TRBJ1-5; 7 bases map to TRBD1. Germline V gene lookup returns CDR1 LNHDA and CDR2 SQIVND (reference sequence). With 3 bases clipped from V and 3 bases from J, the junction kept 5 bases outside the gene matches. CDR3 size: 15 residues. The CDR3 loop is CASSIADRYNQPQHF. CDR3 in DNA: TGTGCCAGTAGTATCGCGGACAGGTACAATCAGCCCCAGCATTTT.

This clone has a handful of counts. The genes are TRBV21-1 and TRBJ1-4; the DNA was not used to check the table's D call, TRBD1. TRBV21-1 is a listed pseudogene. The CDR3 is 19 amino acids. For the CDR3, the DNA is TGTGCCAGCAGCAAAAACCGACAGGGCCGTTGGCCAACTAATGAAAAACTGTTTTTT. It specifies CASSKNRQGRWPTNEKLFF.